This is a list of T cell receptor beta chains from one sample in a study of T cells in Graves' hyperthyroidism and ophthalmopathy. TCRdb re-called the multiplex PCR reads with MiXCR, one entry per CDR3 protein. The table has hundreds of thousands of distinct CDR3 sequences, about 20% seen once. Input material: blood. These receptor sequences come from a man aged 25-45 years with Graves' ophthalmopathy. Each CDR3 is given with its conserved first and last residue. The D gene is left open where the match is weak. Only some rows state a clone size, as once, few, many or a class for expanded clones.

clone size,V gene,J gene,D gene,CDR3 protein,CDR3 DNA
few,TRBV7-3,TRBJ2-2,-,CASTGGPNTGELFF,TGTGCCAGCACTGGGGGGCCGAACACCGGGGAGCTGTTTTTT
-,TRBV28,TRBJ1-1,TRBD1,CASSGGTGNTEAFF,TGTGCCAGCAGTGGTGGGACAGGTAACACTGAAGCTTTCTTT
many,TRBV2,TRBJ2-1,TRBD2,CASSSNGLAGVSNEQFF,TGTGCCAGCAGCTCCAACGGACTAGCGGGAGTTTCCAATGAGCAGTTCTTC
-,TRBV28,TRBJ1-1,-,CASISLGGAFF,TGTGCCAGCATTAGTTTGGGAGGAGCTTTCTTT
few,TRBV19,TRBJ2-2,-,CASSIGKGFNTGELFF,TGTGCCAGTAGTATAGGGAAAGGTTTTAACACCGGGGAGCTGTTTTTT
few,TRBV5-1,TRBJ2-1,TRBD1,CASSSDRDDEQFF,TGCGCCAGCAGCTCTGACAGGGATGATGAGCAGTTCTTC
-,TRBV12-3/TRBV12-4,TRBJ2-1,TRBD2,CASSPRTSGSTGEQFF,TGTGCCAGCAGTCCCCGGACTAGCGGGAGTACAGGTGAGCAGTTCTTC
few,TRBV20-1,TRBJ2-6,-,CSARDWSSGANVLTF,TGCAGTGCTAGAGATTGGAGCTCTGGGGCCAACGTCCTGACTTTC
many,TRBV30,TRBJ1-1,-,CAWKKASMNTEAFF,TGTGCCTGGAAAAAGGCATCCATGAACACTGAAGCTTTCTTT
-,TRBV5-5,TRBJ2-2,TRBD2,CASSSTGTRTTGELFF,TGTGCCAGCAGCTCAACCGGGACTAGGACCACCGGGGAGCTGTTTTTT
-,TRBV5-6,TRBJ2-7,-,CASSLEAGFSYEQYF,TGTGCCAGCAGCTTGGAGGCTGGGTTCTCCTACGAGCAGTACTTC
many,TRBV19,TRBJ2-2,-,CASTTPRGGDTGELFF,TGTGCCAGTACCACTCCCAGGGGGGGTGACACCGGGGAGCTGTTTTTT
few,TRBV29-1,TRBJ1-2,-,CSVVRRGSYGYTF,TGCAGCGTTGTTAGGCGGGGGAGCTATGGCTACACCTTC
-,TRBV13,TRBJ1-2,TRBD1,CASSSGDRGYGYTF,TGTGCCAGCAGCAGCGGGGACAGGGGTTATGGCTACACCTTC
-,TRBV11-3,TRBJ2-2,-,CASSRAGELFF,TGTGCCAGCAGTCGGGCCGGGGAGCTGTTTTTT
many,TRBV11-1,TRBJ1-1,TRBD1,CASSFAPGQGNTEAFF,TGTGCCAGCAGCTTCGCTCCGGGACAGGGGAACACTGAAGCTTTCTTT
few,TRBV20-1,TRBJ2-7,-,CSARTPSSYEQYF,TGCAGTGCGCGGACTCCAAGCTCCTACGAGCAGTACTTC
few,TRBV12-3/TRBV12-4,TRBJ2-3,-,CASTASSTDTQYF,TGTGCCAGCACTGCGTCCAGCACAGATACGCAGTATTTT
few,TRBV6-1,TRBJ1-1,-,CASSTPARGLTEAFF,TGTGCCAGCAGTACCCCGGCCCGGGGGCTCACTGAAGCTTTCTTT
-,TRBV10-2,TRBJ1-5,-,CASRPGGRGGQPQHF,TGCGCCAGCAGACCGGGGGGCAGGGGAGGCCAGCCCCAGCATTTT
-,TRBV9,TRBJ2-4,-,CASSVAASDAKNIQYF,TGTGCCAGCAGCGTAGCTGCTAGCGACGCCAAAAACATTCAGTACTTC
once,TRBV28,TRBJ2-3,-,CASTAGGPDTQYF,TGTGCCAGCACTGCCGGAGGGCCAGATACGCAGTATTTT
-,TRBV24-1,TRBJ2-5,-,CATSDFTGRGNVTQYF,TGTGCCACCAGTGATTTTACTGGGAGAGGGAATGTGACCCAGTACTTC
few,TRBV6-5,TRBJ1-1,-,CASSYSIIEGPSNAEAFF,TGTGCCAGCAGTTACTCAATTATTGAGGGGCCCTCGAACGCTGAAGCTTTCTTT
many,TRBV30,TRBJ2-1,TRBD1,CAWSVDRGFAYNEQFF,TGTGCCTGGAGTGTGGACAGGGGGTTTGCCTACAATGAGCAGTTCTTC
few,TRBV7-9,TRBJ1-1,-,CASSLALGDEAFF,TGTGCCAGCAGCTTAGCGCTAGGAGATGAAGCTTTCTTT
-,TRBV18,TRBJ2-2,TRBD1,CASSPQTGGATGELFF,TGTGCCAGCTCACCACAAACAGGGGGCGCAACCGGGGAGCTGTTTTTT
many,TRBV11-2,TRBJ2-3,-,CASSPGQSWDTDTQYF,TGTGCCAGCAGCCCAGGACAGAGTTGGGACACAGATACGCAGTATTTT
-,TRBV11-3,TRBJ1-3,-,CASSSQAAVISGNTIYF,TGTGCCAGCAGCTCCCAGGCGGCGGTTATCTCTGGAAACACCATATATTTT
-,TRBV11-3,TRBJ1-1,-,CASSPRTHRETEAFF,TGTGCCAGCAGCCCCCGAACCCACAGAGAAACTGAAGCTTTCTTT
-,TRBV3-1,TRBJ2-1,TRBD2,CASSLGGRGYNEQFF,TGTGCCAGCAGCTTGGGCGGGAGAGGCTACAATGAGCAGTTCTTC
many,TRBV15,TRBJ2-7,TRBD2,CATSPGLWTYEQYF,TGTGCCACCAGCCCGGGACTATGGACCTACGAGCAGTACTTC
few,TRBV6-2/TRBV6-3,TRBJ2-7,TRBD1,CDSSWVQGQGTNEQYF,TGTGACAGCAGTTGGGTTCAGGGACAGGGAACCAACGAGCAGTACTTC
few,TRBV5-1,TRBJ2-7,TRBD1,CASSTGESYEQYF,TGCGCCAGCAGCACAGGGGAGTCCTACGAGCAGTACTTC
-,TRBV5-1,TRBJ1-2,TRBD1,CASSFTGGANYGYTF,TGCGCCAGCAGCTTCACAGGGGGCGCCAACTATGGCTACACCTTC
-,TRBV18,TRBJ2-3,-,CASSPDWRSTDTQYF,TGTGCCAGCTCACCAGACTGGCGTAGCACAGATACGCAGTATTTT
few,TRBV6-1,TRBJ2-2,-,CATGAEGFVGELFF,TGTGCCACCGGGGCGGAGGGATTTGTCGGGGAGCTGTTTTTT
-,TRBV20-1,TRBJ1-5,-,CSARGSGYNQPQHF,TGCAGTGCTAGGGGGTCGGGTTATAATCAGCCCCAGCATTTT
few,TRBV6-5,TRBJ1-2,-,CASSSTARGGYTF,TGTGCCAGCAGTTCCACCGCCCGAGGTGGCTACACCTTC
many,TRBV5-1,TRBJ2-7,TRBD1,CASSLLMTGGTYEQYF,TGCGCCAGCAGCCTCCTTATGACAGGGGGCACCTACGAGCAGTACTTC
many,TRBV20-1,TRBJ1-1,-,CSASRGQMNTEAFF,TGCAGTGCCAGCCGGGGACAAATGAACACTGAAGCTTTCTTT
many,TRBV3-1,TRBJ1-1,-,CASSQALWAEAFF,TGTGCCAGCAGCCAGGCCCTGTGGGCTGAAGCTTTCTTT
many,TRBV11-2,TRBJ2-5,-,CASSLGRQETQYF,TGTGCCAGCAGCTTAGGCAGACAAGAGACCCAGTACTTC
few,TRBV11-1,TRBJ2-5,-,CASSLGHAETQYF,TGTGCCAGCAGCTTGGGTCACGCAGAGACCCAGTACTTC
-,TRBV28,TRBJ2-4,TRBD2,CASSSPGGLAKNIQYF,TGTGCCAGCAGTTCACCGGGGGGACTAGCCAAAAACATTCAGTACTTC
-,TRBV13,TRBJ2-2,-,CASSRPGENTGELFF,TGTGCCAGCAGTAGGCCGGGAGAAAACACCGGGGAGCTGTTTTTT
-,TRBV19,TRBJ2-6,-,CASSNPHRAGANVLTF,TGTGCCAGTAGTAACCCACACAGGGCTGGGGCCAACGTCCTGACTTTC
-,TRBV6-1,TRBJ1-1,-,CASSPTQDTEAFF,TGTGCCAGCAGCCCGACACAGGACACTGAAGCTTTCTTT
-,TRBV4-1,TRBJ2-1,-,CASSHPTRQRENEQFF,TGCGCCAGCAGCCATCCGACTAGGCAAAGAGAAAATGAGCAGTTCTTC
few,TRBV5-1,TRBJ2-1,-,CASSSSLSNEQFF,TGCGCCAGCAGCTCTAGTCTGAGCAATGAGCAGTTCTTC
-,TRBV12-3/TRBV12-4,TRBJ2-5,TRBD2,CASSSGGRETQYF,TGTGCCAGCAGTTCTGGCGGGAGAGAGACCCAGTACTTC
-,TRBV28,TRBJ2-4,-,CASSMQVDIQYF,TGTGCCAGCAGCATGCAGGTAGACATTCAGTACTTC
few,TRBV15,TRBJ2-7,-,CATSRDSAGAYEQYF,TGTGCCACCAGCAGAGATTCAGCGGGCGCCTACGAGCAGTACTTC
-,TRBV6-5,TRBJ2-7,TRBD1,CASSYSRDRGYEQYF,TGTGCCAGCAGTTACTCCCGGGACAGGGGCTACGAGCAGTACTTC
-,TRBV20-1,TRBJ2-3,-,CSAVSMSSTDTQYF,TGCAGTGCTGTTTCTATGTCTAGCACAGATACGCAGTATTTT